This is a list of T cell receptor beta chains from one sample in a study of T cells in Graves' hyperthyroidism and ophthalmopathy. One entry per CDR3 protein, called by TCRdb with MiXCR from the multiplex PCR reads. The sample has some 720,000 distinct CDR3 sequences, roughly 17% seen once. Sequences were obtained from blood. All receptors come from a man aged 18 to 30 with Graves' hyperthyroidism. Both conserved end residues are part of each CDR3. Each record gives: D gene, J gene, V gene, clone size, CDR3 protein, CDR3 DNA. The D gene is left open where the match is weak. Part of the rows lack a size; the others show once, few, many or a class for expanded clones.

-	TRBJ2-7	TRBV4-2	-	CASSQELGQGYEQYF	TGTGCCAGCAGCCAAGAGTTAGGGCAGGGCTACGAGCAGTACTTC
-	TRBJ2-7	TRBV28	-	CASGGGPDYEQYF	TGTGCCAGCGGGGGGGGCCCCGACTACGAGCAGTACTTC
TRBD2	TRBJ2-1	TRBV7-9	-	CASSPATSASLGFF	TGTGCCAGCAGCCCGGCGACTAGCGCCTCGTTGGGGTTCTTC
-	TRBJ1-4	TRBV7-2	-	CVSSSYGGADEKLFF	TGTGTCAGCAGCTCTTATGGGGGGGCGGATGAAAAACTGTTTTTT
TRBD1	TRBJ1-2	TRBV24-1	many	CATSDPWTGDGYTF	TGTGCCACCAGTGATCCATGGACAGGGGATGGCTACACCTTC
-	TRBJ2-2	TRBV12-3/TRBV12-4	-	CASSFSRTGELFF	TGTGCCAGCAGTTTTTCGAGAACCGGGGAGCTGTTTTTT
TRBD2	TRBJ2-1	TRBV24-1	many	CATSDPGTSGEQFF	TGTGCCACCAGTGATCCCGGGACTAGCGGAGAGCAGTTCTTC
TRBD1	TRBJ2-7	TRBV28	many	CASSLGSEGQGVSYEQYF	TGTGCCAGCAGTTTGGGGTCCGAAGGCCAGGGGGTCTCCTACGAGCAGTACTTC
-	TRBJ2-3	TRBV24-1	-	CATSAWEDTQYF	TGTGCCACCAGTGCCTGGGAGGATACGCAGTATTTT
-	TRBJ1-4	TRBV27	many	CASSSLAALETNEKLFF	TGTGCCAGCAGTTCGTTAGCCGCCCTAGAAACTAATGAAAAACTGTTTTTT
TRBD1	TRBJ1-2	TRBV11-2	few	CASSLDYGGGPSYTF	TGTGCCAGCAGCTTAGATTACGGAGGGGGCCCCAGCTACACCTTC
-	TRBJ2-7	TRBV6-1	many	CASSEDSGLPSYEQYF	TGTGCCAGCAGTGAAGACTCGGGACTTCCCTCCTACGAGCAGTACTTC
TRBD2	TRBJ2-3	TRBV2	many	CASSYTSGTDTQYF	TGTGCCAGCAGTTATACTAGCGGCACAGATACGCAGTATTTT
TRBD1	TRBJ2-7	TRBV20-1	many	CSARDRAKGEQYF	TGCAGTGCCCGGGACAGGGCCAAGGGCGAGCAGTACTTC
-	TRBJ1-1	TRBV28	many	CATEANTEAFF	TGTGCCACCGAGGCCAACACTGAAGCTTTCTTT
-	TRBJ2-7	TRBV4-2	-	CASSPRTESEQYF	TGTGCCAGCAGCCCCCGGACTGAAAGCGAGCAGTACTTC
TRBD2	TRBJ2-3	TRBV7-3	many	CASSSAGRDTQYF	TGTGCCAGCAGCTCAGCGGGGCGGGATACGCAGTATTTT
TRBD1	TRBJ2-6	TRBV5-1	few	CASSRDSGSSGANVLTF	TGCGCCAGCAGCCGGGACAGTGGTTCCTCGGGGGCCAACGTCCTGACTTTC
TRBD2	TRBJ2-1	TRBV2	-	CASRGGLAQQFF	TGTGCCAGCAGGGGGGGACTAGCACAACAGTTCTTC
TRBD2	TRBJ2-2	TRBV7-2	-	CASGYPGLAGGRYTGELFF	TGTGCCAGCGGCTACCCGGGACTAGCGGGAGGACGGTACACCGGGGAGCTGTTTTTT
TRBD2	TRBJ2-1	TRBV6-5	few	CASSYKWLAGGPYNEQFF	TGTGCCAGCAGTTACAAGTGGTTAGCGGGAGGACCCTACAATGAGCAGTTCTTC
-	TRBJ2-7	TRBV15	many	CATSGGRGYEQYF	TGTGCCACCAGCGGGGGGCGAGGGTACGAGCAGTACTTC
TRBD1	TRBJ1-1	TRBV6-1	many	CASSGGTRGFTEAFF	TGTGCCAGCAGTGGAGGGACCAGGGGGTTCACTGAAGCTTTCTTT
TRBD1	TRBJ1-4	TRBV29-1	few	CSVGYLWGQGAGKLFF	TGCAGCGTCGGCTACCTTTGGGGACAGGGGGCTGGAAAACTGTTTTTT
-	TRBJ1-2	TRBV4-3	few	CASSQDRGGGYGYTF	TGCGCCAGCAGCCAAGATCGGGGGGGCGGCTATGGCTACACCTTC
TRBD1	TRBJ2-6	TRBV13	many	CASSQDRAGANVLTF	TGTGCCAGCAGCCAAGACAGGGCTGGGGCCAACGTCCTGACTTTC
-	TRBJ2-3	TRBV20-1	many	CSARTLRVGDTQYF	TGCAGTGCTAGGACGTTGCGGGTCGGAGATACGCAGTATTTT
-	TRBJ2-3	TRBV20-1	many	CSARGGGMGAQYF	TGCAGTGCTAGGGGTGGAGGGATGGGGGCGCAGTATTTT
-	TRBJ1-5	TRBV6-6	many	CASSYSRAGPGTQHF	TGTGCCAGCAGTTACTCGCGGGCTGGGCCGGGGACCCAGCATTTT
-	TRBJ2-1	TRBV11-3	many	CASSLAGVPEQFF	TGTGCCAGCAGCTTAGCGGGAGTCCCTGAGCAGTTCTTC
TRBD1	TRBJ1-5	TRBV12-5	-	CASGSGQGAKAQHF	TGTGCTAGTGGTTCGGGGCAGGGGGCAAAGGCCCAGCATTTT
-	TRBJ1-6	TRBV25-1	few	CASSEFQGSPLHF	TGTGCCAGCAGTGAATTTCAGGGGTCGCCCCTCCACTTT
-	TRBJ2-5	TRBV4-1	-	CASSQVISRGPETQYF	TGCGCCAGCAGCCAAGTAATTTCGCGAGGCCCAGAGACCCAGTACTTC
TRBD1	TRBJ1-2	TRBV2	many	CASAGTGPFYGYTF	TGTGCCAGTGCCGGGACAGGACCTTTCTATGGCTACACCTTC
-	TRBJ1-1	TRBV25-1	-	CASSRHTEAFF	TGTGCCAGCAGTCGACACACTGAAGCTTTCTTT
-	TRBJ1-2	TRBV20-1	-	CSARRGGTNGYTF	TGCAGTGCTAGAAGGGGTGGAACGAATGGCTACACCTTC
TRBD1	TRBJ2-7	TRBV20-1	many	CSARERARTGTYEQYF	TGCAGTGCTAGAGAGAGAGCTAGGACAGGGACCTACGAGCAGTACTTC
TRBD2	TRBJ2-3	TRBV2	many	CASSPHAGADTQYF	TGTGCCAGCAGTCCCCATGCGGGGGCAGATACGCAGTATTTT
-	TRBJ2-1	TRBV12-3/TRBV12-4	few	CASTPRRDEQFF	TGTGCCAGCACCCCTCGGCGGGATGAGCAGTTCTTC
-	TRBJ2-2	TRBV5-5	few	CASTLAGWTGELFF	TGTGCCAGCACCCTGGCGGGGTGGACCGGGGAGCTGTTTTTT
TRBD2	TRBJ2-1	TRBV28	many	CASTGPGTSGSYNEQFF	TGTGCCAGCACCGGACCCGGGACTAGCGGGAGCTACAATGAGCAGTTCTTC
TRBD1	TRBJ1-2	TRBV28	-	CASSFGTGGFGYTF	TGTGCCAGCAGTTTCGGGACAGGGGGATTCGGCTACACCTTC
TRBD2	TRBJ2-3	TRBV30	many	CAWSVGLAGTDTQYF	TGTGCCTGGAGTGTAGGGCTAGCGGGCACAGATACGCAGTATTTT
TRBD1	TRBJ2-5	TRBV28	-	CASSPAPGGVETQYF	TGTGCCAGCAGTCCGGCCCCAGGGGGCGTGGAGACCCAGTACTTC
-	TRBJ2-5	TRBV19	-	CASNLKAGHRLETQYF	TGTGCCAGTAACCTAAAGGCGGGACACCGCCTAGAGACCCAGTACTTC
TRBD2	TRBJ2-1	TRBV18	many	CASSPWASGRGSSYNEQFF	TGTGCCAGCTCACCGTGGGCTAGCGGGAGAGGTAGTTCCTACAATGAGCAGTTCTTC
-	TRBJ1-4	TRBV6-2/TRBV6-3	many	CASRGHATNEKLFF	TGTGCCAGCAGAGGACACGCAACTAATGAAAAACTGTTTTTT
TRBD1	TRBJ1-3	TRBV11-2	few	CASTADRDAGNTIYF	TGTGCCAGCACTGCGGACAGGGATGCTGGAAACACCATATATTTT
-	TRBJ2-5	TRBV15	few	CATSRDHAREETQYF	TGTGCCACCAGCAGAGATCATGCTAGGGAAGAGACCCAGTACTTC
-	TRBJ2-7	TRBV7-2	many	CASSLGLSRGEQYF	TGTGCCAGCAGCCTCGGGCTCAGCAGAGGGGAGCAGTACTTC
-	TRBJ1-5	TRBV6-2/TRBV6-3	few	CASRNTGVSQPQHF	TGTGCCAGCAGGAACACAGGTGTGAGTCAGCCCCAGCATTTT
-	TRBJ1-1	TRBV3-1	many	CASSQGLHANTEAFF	TGTGCCAGCAGCCAAGGGTTGCATGCGAACACTGAAGCTTTCTTT
-	TRBJ2-2	TRBV28	many	CASSLGQSTGELFF	TGTGCCAGCAGTCTCGGACAGAGCACCGGGGAGCTGTTTTTT
-	TRBJ2-2	TRBV20-1	-	CSATMDGTNTGELFF	TGCAGTGCTACTATGGACGGAACGAACACCGGGGAGCTGTTTTTT